This TCR beta chain was retrieved from a study of blood T cell repertoires in COVID-19. About the study: From the United States, Italy and Spain came samples of acute and convalescent COVID-19. Nucleic acid was either cDNA or gDNA, and it came from T cells, B-cell-depleted T cells, or PBMCs.

Per the study methods: Counts of nucleated cells, estimated from reference gene primer amplification, were obtained. Clones were read by immunoSEQ multiplex PCR, and TCRdb kept only the in-frame ones, dropping some. That table furnishes V, J and clone size, whereas the DNA furnished D and trimming. The sample consists of approximately 240,000 clones, more than 65% of them appearing once. Germline V CDR1 and CDR2: SNHLY, FYNNEI. The CDR3 sequence is 11 residues long. The V and J ends lost 3 bases and 11 bases respectively, with 8 bases between them. This chain joins TRBV2 and TRBJ2-1; TRBD2 is a possible D gene (6 bases). Sequencing used peripheral blood. This TCR came from a woman in her 40s with active or convalescent COVID-19. The DNA of the CDR3 is TGTGCCAGCAGTGAGGGCGGGAAGCAGTTCTTC. Translated: CASSEGGKQFF.